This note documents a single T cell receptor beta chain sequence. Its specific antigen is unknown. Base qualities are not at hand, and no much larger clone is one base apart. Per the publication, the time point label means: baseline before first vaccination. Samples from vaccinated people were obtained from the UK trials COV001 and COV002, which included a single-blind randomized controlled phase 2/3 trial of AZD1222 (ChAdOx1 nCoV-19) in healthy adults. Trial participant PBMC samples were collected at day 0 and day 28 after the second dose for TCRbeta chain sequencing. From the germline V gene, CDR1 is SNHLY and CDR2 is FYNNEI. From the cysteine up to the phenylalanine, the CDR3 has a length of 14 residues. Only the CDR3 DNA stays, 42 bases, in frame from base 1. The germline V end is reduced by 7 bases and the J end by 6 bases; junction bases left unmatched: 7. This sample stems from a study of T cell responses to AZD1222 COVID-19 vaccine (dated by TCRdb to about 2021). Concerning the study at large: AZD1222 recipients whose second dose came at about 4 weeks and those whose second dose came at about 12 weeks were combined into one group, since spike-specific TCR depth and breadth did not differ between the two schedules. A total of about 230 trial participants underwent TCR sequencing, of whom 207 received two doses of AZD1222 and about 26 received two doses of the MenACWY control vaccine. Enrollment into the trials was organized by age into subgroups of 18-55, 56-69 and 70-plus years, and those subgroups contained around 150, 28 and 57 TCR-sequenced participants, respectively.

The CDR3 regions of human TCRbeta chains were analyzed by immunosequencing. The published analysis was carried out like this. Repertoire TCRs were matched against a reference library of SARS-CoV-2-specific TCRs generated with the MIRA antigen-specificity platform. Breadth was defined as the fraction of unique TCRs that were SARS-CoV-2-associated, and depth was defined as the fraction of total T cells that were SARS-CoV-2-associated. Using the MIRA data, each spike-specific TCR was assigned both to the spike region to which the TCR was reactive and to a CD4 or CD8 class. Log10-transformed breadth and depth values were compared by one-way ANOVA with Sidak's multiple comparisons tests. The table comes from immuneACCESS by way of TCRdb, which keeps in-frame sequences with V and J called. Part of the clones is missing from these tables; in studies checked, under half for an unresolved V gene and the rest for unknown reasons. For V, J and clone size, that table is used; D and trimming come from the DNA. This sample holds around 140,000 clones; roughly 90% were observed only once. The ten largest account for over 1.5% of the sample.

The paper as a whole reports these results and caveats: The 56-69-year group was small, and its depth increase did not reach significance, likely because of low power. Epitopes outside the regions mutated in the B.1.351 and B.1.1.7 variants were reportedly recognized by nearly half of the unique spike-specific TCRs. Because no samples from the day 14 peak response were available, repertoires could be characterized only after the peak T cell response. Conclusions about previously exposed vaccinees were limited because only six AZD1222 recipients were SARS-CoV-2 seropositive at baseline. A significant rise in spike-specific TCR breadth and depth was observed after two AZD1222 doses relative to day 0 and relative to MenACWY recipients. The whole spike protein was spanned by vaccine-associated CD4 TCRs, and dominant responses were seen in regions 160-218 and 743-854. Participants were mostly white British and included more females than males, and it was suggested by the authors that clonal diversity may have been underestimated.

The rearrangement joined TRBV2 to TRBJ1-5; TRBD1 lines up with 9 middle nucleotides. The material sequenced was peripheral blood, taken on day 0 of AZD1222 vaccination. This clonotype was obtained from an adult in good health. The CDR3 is CASTLTGGGQPQHF. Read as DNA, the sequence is TGTGCCAGCACTTTGACAGGGGGGGGTCAGCCCCAGCATTTT.